What follows are 29 T cell receptor beta chains derived from one specimen sequenced in a study of blood T cell repertoires in COVID-19. Sequencing was performed with immunoSEQ multiplex PCR; in TCRdb, only in-frame clones are kept and a portion is missing. Of 250,000 to 350,000 clones listed, over 75% are singletons. Input material: peripheral blood. The receptors were sampled from a woman aged 45-65 years with active or convalescent COVID-19.

This clone was picked up a small number of times. The chain carries TRBV19 and TRBJ2-2; D perhaps matches TRBD2 (6 bases). Germline V CDR1 and CDR2: LNHDA, SQIVND (reference sequence). CDR3 length equals 16 residues. V lost 3 bases and J 5 bases, leaving 16 bases between the germline ends. Here the CDR3 DNA reads TGTGCCAGTAGTATTTGGGGGAGGCCTGGGACCGGGGAGCTGTTTTTT. Residues: CASSIWGRPGTGELFF.

V and J are TRBV19 and TRBJ1-2; 7 bases agree with TRBD1. The germline V gene encodes CDR1 LNHDA and CDR2 SQIVND (reference sequence). V gave up 6 bases and J gave up 3 bases; unmatched junction bases: 16. This CDR3 spans 17 amino acids. The CDR3 spells CASRGRITRTGHYGYTF. The CDR3 region has the DNA TGTGCCAGTAGAGGCAGAATCACACGGACAGGCCACTATGGCTACACCTTC.

This chain uses TRBV6-2 or TRBV6-3 with TRBJ2-2, with D perhaps matching TRBD2 (5 bases). The length of the CDR3 is 15 residues. Per the germline V gene, CDR1 is MNHEY and CDR2 is SVGEGT. V lost 4 bases and J 5 bases, leaving 14 bases between the germline ends. This CDR3 reads CASSSGSAGTGELFF. The CDR3 DNA follows: TGTGCCAGCAGTTCAGGCTCCGCGGGTACCGGGGAGCTGTTTTTT.

A word on this clone: Distinct nucleotide sequences in the sample also encode this CDR3. The chain has TRBV7-8 and TRBJ2-3, with D possibly TRBD2 on 6 matching bases. V shed 3 bases and J shed 0 bases, with 7 bases lying between them. CDR3 length: 14 residues. Germline V gene sequence: CDR1 SGHVS, CDR2 FQNEAQ. The CDR3 region is CASSFGGSTDTQYF. CDR3 in DNA: TGTGCCAGCAGCTTCGGGGGTAGCACAGATACGCAGTATTTT.

V gene TRBV18 combines with J gene TRBJ2-1; D uncertain. V gave up 3 bases and J gave up 0 bases, with 9 bases separating them. CDR1 and CDR2 (germline): KGHSH, LQKENI. This CDR3 is built from 15 residues. CDR3 sequence reads: CASSPAPSSYNEQFF. CDR3 coding DNA: TGTGCCAGCTCACCCGCTCCGAGCTCCTACAATGAGCAGTTCTTC.

The genes are TRBV7-6 and TRBJ2-3, with 13 nucleotides matching TRBD2. The germline gives CDR1 SGHVS, CDR2 FNYEAQ. V trimming: 5 bases; J trimming: 6 bases; junction bases outside the gene matches: 5. The CDR3 consists of 15 residues. This chain's CDR3 is CASSKLAGGPDTQYF. The CDR3 DNA reads as TGTGCCAGCAGCAAACTAGCGGGAGGGCCGGATACGCAGTATTTT.

The chain carries TRBV7-2 and TRBJ2-5, with D possibly matching TRBD1 (5 bases). Deletions cut 6 bases from V and 5 bases from J, with 19 bases between. Germline V gene sequence: CDR1 SGHTA, CDR2 FQGNSA. The CDR3 sequence is 15 residues long. CDR3 in amino acids: CASSRRRAKEETQYF. CDR3 DNA: TGTGCCAGCAGTCGCCGCAGGGCTAAGGAGGAGACCCAGTACTTC.

This chain joins TRBV11-2 and TRBJ2-7; maybe TRBD1 (5 bases). The CDR3 totals 14 residues. Trimming pared 0 bases from V and 2 bases from J, leaving 8 bases between. CDR1 is SGHAT and CDR2 is FQNNGV in the germline V gene. The DNA for the CDR3 is TGTGCCAGCAGCTTAGACTCAGGGCCCTACGAGCAGTACTTC. Its translation: CASSLDSGPYEQYF.

In this sample, this clone turned up a few times. The rearrangement uses TRBV28 and TRBJ1-5, with D maybe TRBD1 (6 bases). The V end lost 6 bases, the J end lost 3 bases, and 12 bases lay between the germline ends. The CDR3 has 14 residues. Germline CDR1 MDHEN, CDR2 SYDVKM. DNA of the CDR3: TGTGCCAGCAGGTTGACAGGAAACAATCAGCCCCAGCATTTT. This codes for CASRLTGNNQPQHF.

The rearrangement uses TRBV10-3 and TRBJ2-7, with 12 bases that match TRBD2. The V gene end was trimmed by 5 bases and the J gene end by 4 bases; junction bases not matched to a gene: 3. Germline V gene lookup returns CDR1 ENHRY and CDR2 SYGVKD. The CDR3 contains 14 residues. CDR3 sequence reads: CAISSSGGAYEQYF. CDR3 DNA sequence: TGTGCCATCAGTTCTAGCGGGGGGGCGTACGAGCAGTACTTC.

The chain couples TRBV7-2 to TRBJ1-2; 9 bases are shared with TRBD1. Germline V CDR1 and CDR2: SGHTA, FQGNSA. The CDR3 has 16 amino acids. V gave up 7 bases and J gave up 4 bases; unmatched junction bases: 13. The CDR3 region is CASMDRGYISSYGYTF. The CDR3 coding sequence is TGTGCCAGCATGGACAGGGGCTATATCTCATCCTATGGCTACACCTTC.

J is TRBJ2-5 and V is TRBV19; D gene unclear. CDR3 length equals 13 residues. Germline V gene sequence: CDR1 LNHDA, CDR2 SQIVND (reference sequence). V shed 5 bases and J shed 1 base, with 8 bases lying between them. The CDR3 protein is CASSPYSQETQYF. CDR3 coding DNA: TGTGCCAGTAGTCCTTACAGCCAAGAGACCCAGTACTTC.

The chain joins TRBV6-1 to TRBJ1-5; TRBD1 might be the D (5 bases). The germline V and J ends were trimmed by 0 bases and 2 bases, with 14 bases remaining between them. The CDR3 spans 17 residues. Looked up from germline, CDR1 is MNHNS and CDR2 is SASEGT. CDR3 amino acids: CASSEAPGKFRNQPQHF. CDR3 in DNA: TGTGCCAGCAGTGAAGCCCCAGGGAAGTTTCGCAATCAGCCCCAGCATTTT.

The chain recombines TRBV27 with TRBJ1-1; no clear D. V lost 0 bases and J 0 bases, leaving 8 bases between the germline ends. The germline CDR1 and CDR2 sequences are MNHEY and SMNVEV (reference sequence). The CDR3 is made up of 15 amino acids. For the CDR3, the DNA is TGTGCCAGCAGTTTATCGGCCACCATGAACACTGAAGCTTTCTTT. It codes for CASSLSATMNTEAFF.

The genes are TRBV27 and TRBJ2-7; the match to TRBD1 covers 8 bases. Looked up from germline, CDR1 is MNHEY and CDR2 is SMNVEV (reference sequence). J gave up 4 bases and V 5 bases, and 13 bases lay outside the gene matches. The CDR3 runs 16 residues. CDR3 loop: CASSVLGTGLQYEQYF. DNA of the CDR3: TGTGCCAGCAGTGTCCTCGGGACAGGACTGCAGTACGAGCAGTACTTC.

The CDR3 DNA sequence: TGTGCCAGCAGTTCGCCGTACGGGAGGGGTTATGGTACAGATACGCAGTATTTT. This gives the protein CASSSPYGRGYGTDTQYF. J is TRBJ2-3 and V is TRBV28, with 8 bases lining up with TRBD2. Losses at the gene ends were 4 bases for V and 3 bases for J; bases not matched to a gene: 15. Germline V lookup: CDR1 MDHEN, CDR2 SYDVKM. This CDR3 spans 18 amino acids.

The rearrangement uses TRBV4-1 and TRBJ1-1; D possibly corresponds to TRBD1 (5 bases). The germline gives CDR1 MGHRA, CDR2 YSYEKL. This CDR3 spans 16 amino acids. Trimming cost V 6 bases and J 0 bases, with 17 bases left between them. This CDR3 is CASSTSTGGMNTEAFF. The CDR3 bases are TGCGCCAGCAGTACGAGTACGGGGGGGATGAACACTGAAGCTTTCTTT.

The chain is built from TRBV6-2 or TRBV6-3 and TRBJ2-7; D may be TRBD2 (5 bases). This CDR3 comprises 14 residues. Trimming left V 2 bases short and J 5 bases short, with 13 bases between. CDR1 and CDR2 from the germline V gene are MNHEY and SVGEGT. DNA for the CDR3: TGTGCCAGCAGTTACGGACGGGGAGACCACGAGCAGTACTTC. It specifies CASSYGRGDHEQYF.

The sample holds a few counts of this clone. The genes are TRBV19 and TRBJ2-1; the match to TRBD2 covers 8 bases. The CDR3 runs to 16 residues. Germline loops: CDR1 LNHDA, CDR2 SQIVND (reference sequence). V dropped 6 bases and J dropped 0; count of bases not matched to a gene: 7. CDR3 DNA sequence: TGTGCCAGTAGGGATCGTGGGACTAGCTCCTACAATGAGCAGTTCTTC. As protein: CASRDRGTSSYNEQFF.

The chain uses TRBV19 and TRBJ2-7; the D gene is possibly TRBD1 (6 bases). V gave up 3 bases and J gave up 5 bases, with 17 bases separating them. Germline CDR1 is LNHDA and CDR2 is SQIVND (reference sequence). The CDR3 length is 15 residues. The CDR3 coding sequence is TGTGCCAGTAGTATCGTCGGCAGGGGAATCCACGAGCAGTACTTC. Translated: CASSIVGRGIHEQYF. Using reference TRBV19 and TRBJ2-7 for the parts outside the CDR3, the full variable domain is DGGITQSPKYLFRKEGQNVTLSCEQNLNHDAMYWYRQDPGQGLRLIYYSQIVNDFQKGDIAEGYSVSREKKESFPLTVTSAQKNPTAFYLCASSIVGRGIHEQYFGPGTRLTVT.

The chain links TRBV7-2 to TRBJ1-3, with D tentatively TRBD1 (6 bases). This CDR3 region has 16 residues. V was trimmed by 5 bases and J by 0 bases, leaving 14 bases between them. CDR1 and CDR2 (germline): SGHTA, FQGNSA. CDR3: CASSRSGTISGNTIYF. DNA for the CDR3: TGTGCCAGCAGCCGGTCGGGGACAATCTCTGGAAACACCATATATTTT.

This clone was counted a single time. Other DNA sequences from this sample encode an identical CDR3 as well. The rearrangement links TRBV28 to TRBJ2-7; 8 bases match TRBD2. V lost 7 bases and J lost 6; bases outside the gene matches: 5. The CDR3 has 12 amino acids. The germline V gene encodes CDR1 MDHEN and CDR2 SYDVKM. CDR3 sequence reads: CASTRGGREQYF. The CDR3 DNA sequence: TGTGCCAGCACCCGGGGGGGGCGCGAGCAGTACTTC.

The rearrangement joins TRBV28 to TRBJ1-6; TRBD1 matches 8 bases. The ends lost 3 bases at V and 5 bases at J; junction bases unmatched: 6. This CDR3 is built from 16 residues. In germline, CDR1 is MDHEN, CDR2 SYDVKM. The DNA for the CDR3 is TGTGCCAGCAGTTTCCAGTGGACAGGGAATAATTCACCCCTCCACTTT. As protein: CASSFQWTGNNSPLHF.

The rearrangement uses TRBV6-4 and TRBJ1-2, with 7 bases matching TRBD1. Germline V lookup: CDR1 MRHNA, CDR2 SNTAGT. The CDR3 runs 15 residues. V trimming: 8 bases; J trimming: 2 bases; junction bases outside the gene matches: 11. CDR3 residues: CASAPEGATNYGYTF. The CDR3 nucleotides read TGTGCCAGCGCCCCGGAGGGGGCGACAAACTATGGCTACACCTTC.

In this sample, this clone turned up a few times. The chain recombines TRBV25-1 with TRBJ1-1; TRBD1 might be the D (5 bases). CDR1 and CDR2 (germline): MGHDK, SYGVNS. V gave up 7 bases and J gave up 7 bases, with 13 bases separating them. This CDR3 region has 12 residues. CDR3 sequence reads: CASIGALGEAFF. The CDR3 nucleotides are TGTGCCAGCATTGGGGCTTTAGGTGAAGCTTTCTTT.

The chain is built from TRBV18 and TRBJ1-3, with D hard to call. The CDR3 spans 14 residues. Germline CDR1 reads KGHSH; CDR2 reads LQKENI. Trimming removed 3 bases at V and 2 bases at J, with 8 bases between. The chain's CDR3 is CASSPRLTGNTIYF. Written as DNA, the CDR3 is TGTGCCAGCTCACCGCGATTAACTGGAAACACCATATATTTT.

The chain recombines TRBV6-5 with TRBJ1-5; D might be TRBD1 (5 bases). The CDR3 runs to 15 residues. V lost 9 bases, J lost 0 bases, and 15 bases lay in between. CDR1 is MNHEY and CDR2 is SVGAGI in the germline V gene. The CDR3: CASSRGGDSNQPQHF. The CDR3 DNA reads as TGTGCCAGTTCAAGGGGAGGAGATAGCAATCAGCCCCAGCATTTT.

The chain couples TRBV11-2 to TRBJ2-7, with D possibly TRBD2 on 6 matching bases. The CDR3 totals 15 residues. The germline V gene encodes CDR1 SGHAT and CDR2 FQNNGV. With 4 bases removed from V and 0 bases from J, the gap between germline ends came to 13 bases. DNA for the CDR3: TGTGCCAGCAGCTCCGAGGGGAGGAGCTCCTACGAGCAGTACTTC. Translated, it gives CASSSEGRSSYEQYF.

This chain links TRBV7-9 with TRBJ2-7; TRBD2 matches at 14 bases. Germline-derived CDR1 and CDR2 are SEHNR and FQNEAQ (reference sequence). With 0 bases clipped from V and 3 bases from J, the junction kept 1 base outside the gene matches. The CDR3 length is 16 residues. CDR3 loop: CASSLAGTSGSYEQYF. The CDR3 DNA reads as TGTGCCAGCAGCTTAGCCGGGACTAGCGGGAGCTACGAGCAGTACTTC.